A single sample is the source of the 32 T cell receptor beta chains below, sequenced in a study of identical twins (dated by TCRdb to the mid-2010s). Library method: 5' RACE. The sequencing machine was an Illumina HiSeq 2000. TCRdb reworked the public reads: Q25 trimming with fastp, MiXCR clone assembly, productive beta chains retained. Identical CDR3 proteins give one entry, which carries the most common genes and DNA. The table for this sample lists 700,000 or so distinct CDR3 sequences; 21% of them were counted only once. The ten largest clones take up around 4.4% of the sample. The data also belong to a second study, concerning T cells expressing NK-cell markers.

The sample consisted of PBMCs. These receptors came from a woman aged 18-29 years in good health.

This clonotype has only a few counts. This chain joins TRBV12-3 or TRBV12-4 and TRBJ2-7; 7 bases are a match to TRBD2. This CDR3 comprises 21 residues. Germline trimming cut 3 bases from V and 3 bases from J; bases unmatched to any gene: 26. CDR3 in amino acids: CASSFRPRLTPPSGISYEQYF. The DNA of the CDR3 is TGTGCCAGCAGTTTTCGACCCCGACTTACGCCTCCTAGCGGAATCAGCTACGAGCAGTACTTC.

The V and J genes are TRBV19 and TRBJ2-1, with D tentatively TRBD1 (6 bases). The germline V gene has CDR1 LNHDA and CDR2 SQIVND (reference sequence). V dropped 4 bases and J dropped 8 bases, with 12 bases sitting between them. This CDR3 region has 13 residues. The CDR3 loop reads CASSNSQGYEQFF. The DNA of the CDR3 is TGTGCCAGTAGTAATTCACAGGGCTATGAGCAGTTCTTC.

This clonotype has more than one count but fewer than ten. The chain uses TRBV5-1 and TRBJ1-1; D is perhaps TRBD1 (6 bases). V was clipped by 4 bases and J by 5 bases, with 15 bases between them. CDR1 and CDR2 from the germline V gene are SGHRS and YFSETQ. There are 14 residues in the CDR3. CDR3 nucleotide sequence: TGCGCCAGCAGCCCGCAACAGGGAAGAACTGAAGCTTTCTTT. It yields the protein CASSPQQGRTEAFF.

In its sample, this clonotype was seen a few times. The chain has TRBV5-5 and TRBJ2-1, with TRBD2 matching 11 bases. V was clipped by 0 bases and J by 4 bases; unmatched bases: 9. Germline V gene lookup returns CDR1 SGHKS and CDR2 YYEKEE (reference sequence). The CDR3 covers 18 residues. The CDR3 loop reads CASSLDALAGGFYNEQFF. The DNA of the CDR3 is TGTGCCAGCAGCTTGGATGCCCTAGCGGGGGGCTTTTACAATGAGCAGTTCTTC.

This clonotype showed up many times. CDR3 protein: CASSRTGPGTQYF. The DNA for the CDR3 is TGTGCCAGCAGCCGGACAGGCCCAGGGACCCAGTACTTC. The chain carries TRBV12-3 or TRBV12-4 and TRBJ2-5; 7 bases are a match to TRBD1. The CDR3 consists of 13 residues. V lost 6 bases, J lost 7 bases, and 8 bases stayed unmatched.

J is TRBJ2-3 and V is TRBV6-2 or TRBV6-3; TRBD2 agrees at 15 bases. Germline CDR1 reads MNHEY; CDR2 reads SVGEGT. The CDR3 covers 17 residues. With 8 bases clipped from V and 0 bases from J, the junction kept 6 bases outside the gene matches. CDR3 sequence (DNA): TGTGCCAGCGGTGGACTAGCGGGAGGGCCTAGCACAGATACGCAGTATTTT. Its protein is CASGGLAGGPSTDTQYF.

This clonotype was picked up a small number of times. This chain connects TRBV20-1 to TRBJ2-1; the D gene is possibly TRBD1 (6 bases). With 3 bases removed from V and 5 bases from J, the gap between germline ends came to 14 bases. Germline CDR1 reads DFQATT; CDR2 reads SNEGSKA (reference sequence). This CDR3 region has 14 residues. CDR3 residues: CSASRTGRNNEQFF. CDR3 coding DNA: TGCAGTGCTAGCCGCACAGGGAGAAACAATGAGCAGTTCTTC.

This clonotype has a handful of counts. This rearrangement joins TRBV7-9 to TRBJ2-3; no reliable D call. V lost 1 base to trimming and J lost 0 bases, with 11 bases between them. Germline CDR1 is SEHNR and CDR2 is FQNEAQ (reference sequence). The CDR3 has 16 amino acids. Written as DNA, the CDR3 is TGTGCCAGCAGCTTAGTCGACTGGTCTAGCACAGATACGCAGTATTTT. Its protein is CASSLVDWSSTDTQYF.

There are a few counts of this clonotype. The chain has TRBV27 and TRBJ2-7; D is unresolved. CDR3 length: 14 residues. The V end was cut by 3 bases, the J end by 1 base, with 10 bases between. CDR1 is MNHEY and CDR2 is SMNVEV in the germline V gene (reference sequence). CDR3 region: CASSLGIVSYEQYF. Here the CDR3 DNA reads TGTGCCAGCAGTTTGGGGATAGTATCCTACGAGCAGTACTTC.

This chain connects TRBV21-1 to TRBJ2-7; the D segment call TRBD2 is taken from the table without a DNA check. TRBV21-1 is an annotated pseudogene. This CDR3 comprises 15 residues. CDR3 nucleotides: TGTGCCAGCAGCAAAGGTAGCGGGAGTAGCTACGAGCAGTACTTC. Its protein product is CASSKGSGSSYEQYF.

V is TRBV25-1 and J is TRBJ1-4; TRBD1 aligns across 8 bases. Per the germline V gene, CDR1 is MGHDK and CDR2 is SYGVNS. The CDR3 consists of 16 residues. With V trimmed by 5 bases and J by 7 bases, 12 bases remained unmatched. CDR3 DNA: TGTGCCAGCAGTAATCCCCGACAGGGGACAGGTGAAAAACTGTTTTTT. This gives the protein CASSNPRQGTGEKLFF.

A few counts support this clonotype. The genes are TRBV12-3 or TRBV12-4 and TRBJ1-1; TRBD1 matches 9 bases. CDR3 length: 15 residues. After removal of 6 bases from V and 4 bases from J, the junction contained 9 bases not matched to a gene. The CDR3 here is CASSLAGTGSTEAFF. The CDR3 coding sequence is TGTGCCAGCAGCCTAGCGGGGACAGGGAGCACTGAAGCTTTCTTT.

The chain combines TRBV12-5 with TRBJ1-5; D remains ambiguous. This CDR3 is 13 amino acids long. Trimming left V 2 bases short and J 12 bases short, with 14 bases between. Germline-derived CDR1 and CDR2 are LGHNT and FRNRAP. CDR3 coding DNA: TGTGCTAGTGGTTTGTCAACCGGGCAGATCCAGCATTTT. Translated: CASGLSTGQIQHF.

The chain has TRBV6-1 and TRBJ2-3; perhaps TRBD2 as D (6 bases). Germline CDR1 is MNHNS and CDR2 is SASEGT. The CDR3 contains 14 residues. V lost 7 bases, J lost 3 bases, and 14 bases lay in between. CDR3 in DNA: TGTGCCAGCACTGGAACAGGAGGGACAGATACGCAGTATTTT. It specifies CASTGTGGTDTQYF.

The chain couples TRBV5-1 to TRBJ2-1; D unclear. V dropped 4 bases and J dropped 9 bases, with 11 bases sitting between them. Germline loops: CDR1 SGHRS, CDR2 YFSETQ. This CDR3 comprises 12 residues. As DNA, the CDR3 is TGCGCCAGCAGCCAGCCCCGGACTGAGCAGTTCTTC. Translated: CASSQPRTEQFF.

This clonotype was counted at least ten times. The chain couples TRBV5-1 to TRBJ2-3; unclear D gene. CDR1 is SGHRS and CDR2 is YFSETQ in the germline V gene. The V gene lost 0 bases and the J gene lost 0 bases, with 5 bases spanning the gap. The CDR3 spans 14 residues. The DNA for the CDR3 is TGCGCCAGCAGCTTGGATCAGAGCACAGATACGCAGTATTTT. Translating it yields CASSLDQSTDTQYF.

The chain couples TRBV5-6 to TRBJ2-1; the D gene is possibly TRBD1 (5 bases). V was trimmed by 6 bases and J by 6 bases, leaving 10 bases between them. The CDR3 extends over 12 amino acids. Germline-derived CDR1 and CDR2 are SGHDT and YYEEEE. The CDR3 loop is CASTGMGNEQFF. The CDR3 region has the DNA TGTGCCAGCACAGGGATGGGCAATGAGCAGTTCTTC.

J is TRBJ2-1 and V is TRBV21-1; the D call in the table, TRBD1, was not verified against the DNA. TRBV21-1 is marked as a pseudogene. The CDR3 is 16 amino acids. The CDR3 is CASSKGQGYSYNEQFF. The CDR3, as DNA: TGTGCCAGCAGCAAGGGACAGGGGTACTCCTACAATGAGCAGTTCTTC.

The chain couples TRBV14 to TRBJ2-5; TRBD1 matches 9 bases. The CDR3 consists of 17 residues. Germline V gives CDR1 SGHDN, CDR2 FVKESK. The J segment lost 0 bases and the V segment lost 4 bases, leaving 9 bases of the junction unmatched. In nucleotides, the CDR3 is TGTGCCAGCAGCCCGATCCAGGGACAGGGCGACCAAGAGACCCAGTACTTC. This sequence encodes CASSPIQGQGDQETQYF.

This clonotype was detected a few times. The CDR3 protein is CSADTELGLASYNEQFF. The CDR3 bases are TGCAGTGCTGACACAGAACTGGGACTAGCCTCCTACAATGAGCAGTTCTTC. The V gene is TRBV20-1, the J gene TRBJ2-1; 9 positions agree with TRBD2. From germline, CDR1 is DFQATT and CDR2 SNEGSKA (reference sequence). V was clipped by 5 bases and J by 0 bases; unmatched bases: 11. The CDR3 covers 17 residues.

The chain uses TRBV19 and TRBJ1-6; D gene ambiguous. The CDR3 extends over 15 amino acids. Trimming shortened V by 3 bases and J by 6 bases, and 12 bases separated the two germline ends. Germline V lookup: CDR1 LNHDA, CDR2 SQIVND (reference sequence). The CDR3 is CASSIRSRGNSPLHF. The CDR3, as DNA: TGTGCCAGTAGTATCCGCAGCCGAGGTAATTCACCCCTCCACTTT.

This clonotype has at least ten counts. The CDR3, as DNA: TGTGCCAGTTCCTTTGGACGGTCCACTGAAGCTTTCTTT. Translated: CASSFGRSTEAFF. The chain couples TRBV19 to TRBJ1-1; D unresolved. V was trimmed by 8 bases and J by 4 bases, leaving 14 bases between them. CDR3 length: 13 residues. The germline V gene encodes CDR1 LNHDA and CDR2 SQIVND (reference sequence).

This clonotype was observed a handful of times. The chain uses TRBV7-9 and TRBJ1-6; D is undetermined. V was trimmed by 1 base and J by 11 bases, leaving 12 bases between them. Germline CDR1 is SEHNR and CDR2 is FQNEAQ (reference sequence). The CDR3 totals 14 residues. The CDR3 coding sequence is TGTGCCAGCAGCTTAGGCGGACCCCCGGCACCCCTCCACTTT. Translation: CASSLGGPPAPLHF. The entire variable domain, with the rest obtained from reference TRBV7-9 and TRBJ1-6, is as follows: DTGVSQNPRHKITKRGQNVTFRCDPISEHNRLYWYRQTLGQGPEFLTYFQNEAQLEKSRLLSDRFSAERPKGSFSTLEIQRTEQGDSAMYLCASSLGGPPAPLHFGNGTRLTVT.

This clonotype was recorded a few times. This chain links TRBV5-1 with TRBJ2-7, with D uncertain. CDR1 and CDR2 from the germline V gene are SGHRS and YFSETQ. V gave up 6 bases and J gave up 6 bases, with 16 bases separating them. The CDR3 totals 13 residues. CDR3 sequence: CASTPPQTAEQYF. CDR3 bases: TGCGCCAGCACCCCTCCCCAAACAGCCGAGCAGTACTTC.

This rearrangement joins TRBV29-1 to TRBJ1-2, with no clear D. V was cut by 6 bases and J by 8 bases, with 10 bases left in between. CDR1 is SQVTM and CDR2 is ANQGSEA in the germline V gene. The CDR3 runs 10 residues. DNA of the CDR3: TGCAGCGTGCTAAGCGAGGGCTACACCTTC. Translation gives CSVLSEGYTF.

The chain uses TRBV9 and TRBJ2-3, with D tentatively TRBD1 (6 bases). V was shortened by 5 bases and J by 9 bases, with 16 bases between the two germline ends. The germline V gene has CDR1 SGDLS and CDR2 YYNGEE. This CDR3 has 13 residues. The CDR3 nucleotides read TGTGCCAGCAGTGGAGAGGGGGTGAGGACGCAGTATTTT. Its protein product is CASSGEGVRTQYF.

The chain employs TRBV12-3 or TRBV12-4 and TRBJ2-1; D is undetermined. V was pared by 2 bases and J by 9 bases, with 8 bases between. The length of the CDR3 is 12 residues. The CDR3 nucleotides are TGTGCCAGCAGTTTACTAGAGGTTGAGCAGTTCTTC. This gives the protein CASSLLEVEQFF.

The chain is built from TRBV7-9 and TRBJ2-7, with 9 bases aligning to TRBD1. The V gene's germline CDR1 is SEHNR and CDR2 FQNEAQ (reference sequence). This CDR3 has 16 residues. The trim removed 3 bases at V and 3 bases at J, leaving 9 bases unmatched. CDR3: CASSFLNDRGGYEQYF. The CDR3 nucleotides read TGTGCCAGCAGCTTCCTTAACGACAGGGGGGGCTACGAGCAGTACTTC.

This clonotype appeared a few times. This chain uses TRBV20-1 with TRBJ2-1; 12 nucleotides agree with TRBD1. J gave up 9 bases and V 2 bases, and 11 bases lay outside the gene matches. This CDR3 contains 16 residues. CDR1 DFQATT and CDR2 SNEGSKA come from the germline V gene (reference sequence). CDR3 amino acids: CSARPSPGGQGAEQFF. CDR3 DNA: TGCAGTGCTAGACCATCACCGGGGGGACAGGGGGCTGAGCAGTTCTTC.

J is TRBJ1-2 and V is TRBV7-9, with TRBD1 identical over 11 bases. CDR1 and CDR2 from the germline V gene are SEHNR and FQNEAQ (reference sequence). V was clipped by 5 bases and J by 6 bases; unmatched bases: 14. The CDR3 length is 17 residues. CDR3 nucleotide sequence: TGTGCCAGCAGCCTCGGGACAGGGGGTACGGGTTTTCATGGCTACACCTTC. Encoded protein: CASSLGTGGTGFHGYTF.

This chain links TRBV6-2 or TRBV6-3 with TRBJ2-5; tentatively, D is TRBD2 (6 bases). There are 13 residues in the CDR3. From germline, CDR1 is MNHEY and CDR2 SVGEGT. V dropped 2 bases and J dropped 4 bases, with 8 bases sitting between them. CDR3: CASSYIGRETQYF. CDR3 DNA sequence: TGTGCCAGCAGTTACATCGGGAGAGAGACCCAGTACTTC.

This chain links TRBV10-3 with TRBJ2-2, with 10 bases aligning to TRBD2. The length of the CDR3 is 17 residues. J gave up 4 bases and V 2 bases, and 7 bases lay outside the gene matches. Germline assignment: CDR1 ENHRY and CDR2 SYGVKD. In DNA form, the CDR3 reads TGTGCCATCAGTGAGGCCTGGACTAGCGGCAGCACCGGGGAGCTGTTTTTT. It yields the protein CAISEAWTSGSTGELFF.